A selection of T cell receptor beta chains follows, all from one sample in a study of graft-versus-host responses after intestinal transplantation. Profiled with immunoSEQ multiplex PCR; TCRdb holds only in-frame clones, not every one. In the table there are roughly 4,000 clones, over 75% of which are singletons. The sequenced sample was ileum tissue, obtained 105 days after intestinal transplantation. The receptors were sampled from a human patient who received an intestinal transplant, so some T cells may come from the graft donor. Both conserved end residues are part of each CDR3. The D gene is left open where the match is weak. Clone size is shown for a subset of rows, as once, few, many or a class of expanded clone.

d_call: .
clone_size: .
v_call: TRBV10-3
j_call: TRBJ1-5
cdr3_nt: TGTGCCATCAGTGACCCGGGCCGCAATCAGCCCCAGCATTTT
cdr3_aa: CAISDPGRNQPQHF

d_call: TRBD1
clone_size: .
v_call: TRBV2
j_call: TRBJ1-5
cdr3_nt: TGTGCCAGCAGTGAAGCAGGACAGGGCTTAGGGCCCCAGCATTTT
cdr3_aa: CASSEAGQGLGPQHF

d_call: .
clone_size: .
v_call: TRBV21-1
j_call: TRBJ1-6
cdr3_nt: TGTGCCAGCAGCACGAACAGGCTTAATTCACCCCTCCACTTT
cdr3_aa: CASSTNRLNSPLHF

d_call: .
clone_size: .
v_call: TRBV7-2
j_call: TRBJ2-6
cdr3_nt: TGTGCCAGCAGCGCGTTCAGCAGAGACGACAAAAGTCGGGCCAACGTCCTGACTTTC
cdr3_aa: CASSAFSRDDKSRANVLTF

d_call: TRBD1
clone_size: few
v_call: TRBV4-1
j_call: TRBJ2-1
cdr3_nt: TGCGCCAGCAGTCATACCGGGACAGGGGCGAATGAGCAGTTCTTC
cdr3_aa: CASSHTGTGANEQFF

d_call: .
clone_size: few
v_call: TRBV6-1
j_call: TRBJ1-6
cdr3_nt: TGTGCCAGCGGGACCTATAATTCACCCCTCCACTTT
cdr3_aa: CASGTYNSPLHF

d_call: .
clone_size: .
v_call: TRBV7-9
j_call: TRBJ1-2
cdr3_nt: TGTGCCAGCAGCTTACACTTTACCCGAACAACTAACTATGGCTACACCTTC
cdr3_aa: CASSLHFTRTTNYGYTF

d_call: TRBD1
clone_size: .
v_call: TRBV25-1
j_call: TRBJ1-1
cdr3_nt: TGTGCCAGCAGTGAAACCGGGACAGGGGCCTTAGGAGCTTTCTTT
cdr3_aa: CASSETGTGALGAFF

d_call: TRBD1
clone_size: .
v_call: TRBV10-3
j_call: TRBJ1-3
cdr3_nt: TGTGCCATCACTCCGGGACAGGGGTACTCTGGAAACACCATATATTTT
cdr3_aa: CAITPGQGYSGNTIYF

d_call: .
clone_size: few
v_call: TRBV4-1
j_call: TRBJ1-5
cdr3_nt: TGCGCCAGCAGCCAAGAACTAGGGCAGCCCCAGCATTTT
cdr3_aa: CASSQELGQPQHF

d_call: .
clone_size: .
v_call: TRBV6-5
j_call: TRBJ2-1
cdr3_nt: TGTGCCAGCAGTTTCCGACTAGCCTACAATGAGCAGTTCTTC
cdr3_aa: CASSFRLAYNEQFF

d_call: TRBD2
clone_size: .
v_call: TRBV11-3
j_call: TRBJ2-1
cdr3_nt: TGTGCCAGCAGCTTAGCTAGCGGGCATAATGAGCAGTTCTTC
cdr3_aa: CASSLASGHNEQFF

d_call: .
clone_size: .
v_call: TRBV6-5
j_call: TRBJ2-7
cdr3_nt: TGTGCCAGCAGCCGAATATACAGGGCCTCCTACGAGCAGTACTTC
cdr3_aa: CASSRIYRASYEQYF

d_call: .
clone_size: .
v_call: TRBV6-1
j_call: TRBJ1-6
cdr3_nt: TGTGCCAGCAGTGAGAGGAGCTCCTATAATTCACCCCTCCACTTT
cdr3_aa: CASSERSSYNSPLHF

d_call: .
clone_size: .
v_call: TRBV6-5
j_call: TRBJ1-1
cdr3_nt: TGTGCCAGCAGTTACTCGGACAACACTGAAGCTTTCTTT
cdr3_aa: CASSYSDNTEAFF

d_call: .
clone_size: .
v_call: TRBV25-1
j_call: TRBJ2-7
cdr3_nt: TGTGCCAGCAGTCCGACTAGCTCCTACGAGCAGTACTTC
cdr3_aa: CASSPTSSYEQYF

d_call: .
clone_size: .
v_call: TRBV4-3
j_call: TRBJ2-7
cdr3_nt: TGCGCCAGCAGCCAAGATGTGGACAGTTTCTCCTACGAGCAGTACTTC
cdr3_aa: CASSQDVDSFSYEQYF

d_call: .
clone_size: .
v_call: TRBV6-5
j_call: TRBJ1-4
cdr3_nt: TGTGCCAGCAGTCAACTGGTGGCAACTAATGAAAAACTGTTTTTT
cdr3_aa: CASSQLVATNEKLFF

d_call: .
clone_size: .
v_call: TRBV12-5
j_call: TRBJ1-2
cdr3_nt: TGTGCTAGTGGTTTGTTGGGCAGATCGGGTGGCTACACCTTC
cdr3_aa: CASGLLGRSGGYTF

d_call: .
clone_size: .
v_call: TRBV14
j_call: TRBJ1-3
cdr3_nt: TGTGCCAGCAGCTTCGGGACGGCAATAATCTCTGGAAACACCATATATTTT
cdr3_aa: CASSFGTAIISGNTIYF

d_call: .
clone_size: once
v_call: TRBV7-2
j_call: TRBJ2-3
cdr3_nt: TGTGCCAGCAGCCTCTGGACCACAGATACGCAGTATTTT
cdr3_aa: CASSLWTTDTQYF

d_call: .
clone_size: .
v_call: TRBV19
j_call: TRBJ1-3
cdr3_nt: TGTGCCAGTAGACCTGGGACGGCGGGAAACACCATATATTTT
cdr3_aa: CASRPGTAGNTIYF

d_call: TRBD1
clone_size: once
v_call: TRBV4-1
j_call: TRBJ1-2
cdr3_nt: TGCGCCAGCAGCCAAGGCGGGACAGGATTGGATGGCTACACCTTC
cdr3_aa: CASSQGGTGLDGYTF

d_call: TRBD2
clone_size: .
v_call: TRBV14
j_call: TRBJ2-3
cdr3_nt: TGTGCCAGCAGGACTAGCGGGAGCGGAGATACGCAGTATTTT
cdr3_aa: CASRTSGSGDTQYF

d_call: .
clone_size: .
v_call: TRBV2
j_call: TRBJ1-5
cdr3_nt: TGTGCCAGCAGTGAAGACCGGATCAATCAGCCCCAGCATTTT
cdr3_aa: CASSEDRINQPQHF

d_call: .
clone_size: .
v_call: TRBV21-1
j_call: TRBJ1-3
cdr3_nt: .
cdr3_aa: CASSKVWVGSGNTIYF

d_call: TRBD2
clone_size: .
v_call: TRBV11-2
j_call: TRBJ2-3
cdr3_nt: TGTGCCATCCCCCCTCTAGCGGGGGGGCAGGTGGGTACGCAGTATTTT
cdr3_aa: CAIPPLAGGQVGTQYF

d_call: .
clone_size: .
v_call: TRBV6-6
j_call: TRBJ2-7
cdr3_nt: TGTGCCAGCAGTTACTCTGGGACCTACGAGCAGTACTTC
cdr3_aa: CASSYSGTYEQYF

d_call: .
clone_size: .
v_call: TRBV27
j_call: TRBJ2-7
cdr3_nt: TGTGCCAGCAGTTTCCGTATCGGGGGCGTAAATTGTTGCGAGCAGTACTTC
cdr3_aa: CASSFRIGGVNCCEQYF

d_call: .
clone_size: .
v_call: TRBV7-7
j_call: TRBJ2-5
cdr3_nt: TGTGCCAGCAGCTTAGGCCCAAGGGAGACCCAGTACTTC
cdr3_aa: CASSLGPRETQYF

d_call: .
clone_size: .
v_call: TRBV25-1
j_call: TRBJ2-1
cdr3_nt: TGTGCCAGCAGTGGGGGCTCCTACAATGAGCAGTTCTTC
cdr3_aa: CASSGGSYNEQFF

d_call: .
clone_size: .
v_call: TRBV12-2
j_call: TRBJ1-3
cdr3_nt: TGTGCAAGTCGCTTACCCCCCTTCGGGGGCCTCTCTGGAAACACCATATATTTT
cdr3_aa: CASRLPPFGGLSGNTIYF

d_call: TRBD2
clone_size: .
v_call: TRBV7-8
j_call: TRBJ2-3
cdr3_nt: TGTGCCAGCAGCCCCCGACTGAGCGGGGGGGCTGAAGATGCGCAGTATTTT
cdr3_aa: CASSPRLSGGAEDAQYF

d_call: .
clone_size: .
v_call: TRBV4-1
j_call: TRBJ2-1
cdr3_nt: TGCGCCAGCAGCCGGCAGGACGGTAATGATGGGCAGTTCTTC
cdr3_aa: CASSRQDGNDGQFF

d_call: .
clone_size: .
v_call: TRBV21-1
j_call: TRBJ1-5
cdr3_nt: TGTGCCAGCAGTTATAGGATACTACATTGGCATCATCAGCCCCAGCATTTT
cdr3_aa: CASSYRILHWHHQPQHF

d_call: TRBD2
clone_size: .
v_call: TRBV7-2
j_call: TRBJ2-3
cdr3_nt: TGTGCCAGCAGGAATGGACTAGCGGGGGGGCCGTTTACGCAGTATTTT
cdr3_aa: CASRNGLAGGPFTQYF

d_call: TRBD2
clone_size: .
v_call: TRBV11-2
j_call: TRBJ2-5
cdr3_nt: TGTGCCCTAGCGGGAGAACAAGAGACCCAGTACTTC
cdr3_aa: CALAGEQETQYF

d_call: .
clone_size: .
v_call: TRBV25-1
j_call: TRBJ2-3
cdr3_nt: TGTGCCAGCTCCGATCCTGGGGCAGATACGCAGTATTTT
cdr3_aa: CASSDPGADTQYF

d_call: TRBD2
clone_size: once
v_call: TRBV10-3
j_call: TRBJ2-1
cdr3_nt: TGTGCCATCAGTGAGTTGACCTTCAAGCGGGAGGCCTCCTACAATGAGCAGTTCTTC
cdr3_aa: CAISELTFKREASYNEQFF

d_call: TRBD1
clone_size: .
v_call: TRBV9
j_call: TRBJ2-7
cdr3_nt: TGTGCCAGCAGCCCGGGACAGGGGGCCTACGAGCAGTACTTC
cdr3_aa: CASSPGQGAYEQYF

d_call: TRBD2
clone_size: .
v_call: TRBV5-1
j_call: TRBJ2-2
cdr3_nt: TGCGCCAGCAGCGCTCTAGCGGGATTGAACACCGGGGAGCTGTTTTTT
cdr3_aa: CASSALAGLNTGELFF

d_call: TRBD2
clone_size: .
v_call: TRBV25-1
j_call: TRBJ2-7
cdr3_nt: TGTGCCAGCAGTGAAGGGACTAGCGGTTACTACGAGCAGTACTTC
cdr3_aa: CASSEGTSGYYEQYF

d_call: TRBD2
clone_size: .
v_call: TRBV6-1
j_call: TRBJ2-1
cdr3_nt: TGTGCCAGCAGTGCGACTAGCGGGAGGGCCTTTGGCAATGAGCAGTTCTTC
cdr3_aa: CASSATSGRAFGNEQFF

d_call: .
clone_size: .
v_call: TRBV12-5
j_call: TRBJ1-1
cdr3_nt: TGTGCTAGTGGTCCTGGGGGGCCTGAAGCTTTCTTT
cdr3_aa: CASGPGGPEAFF

d_call: .
clone_size: .
v_call: TRBV10-3
j_call: TRBJ2-7
cdr3_nt: TGTGCCATCAAAGACAACTACGAGCAGTACTTC
cdr3_aa: CAIKDNYEQYF

d_call: .
clone_size: .
v_call: TRBV4-1
j_call: TRBJ1-5
cdr3_nt: TGCGCCAGCAGCCGTACCAGGCTGTTAGGCAATCAGCCCCAGCATTTT
cdr3_aa: CASSRTRLLGNQPQHF

d_call: .
clone_size: .
v_call: TRBV4-3
j_call: TRBJ2-7
cdr3_nt: TGCGCCAGCAGCACCCTTCTAGAGTACGAGCAGTACTTC
cdr3_aa: CASSTLLEYEQYF

d_call: .
clone_size: .
v_call: TRBV19
j_call: TRBJ1-2
cdr3_nt: TGTGCCAGTAGTATAGATGGGTACTATGGCTACACCTTC
cdr3_aa: CASSIDGYYGYTF

d_call: .
clone_size: .
v_call: TRBV6-4
j_call: TRBJ2-5
cdr3_nt: TGTGCCAGCAGGTCGAAGGGGGTAAGGGGTCAAGAGACCCAGTACTTC
cdr3_aa: CASRSKGVRGQETQYF

d_call: TRBD2
clone_size: .
v_call: TRBV5-6
j_call: TRBJ2-2
cdr3_nt: TGTGCCAGCAGCCCCGGACTAGCGGGGGGGAACACCGGGGAGCTGTTTTTT
cdr3_aa: CASSPGLAGGNTGELFF

d_call: TRBD1
clone_size: .
v_call: TRBV19
j_call: TRBJ1-2
cdr3_nt: TGTGCCAGTAGTTCACAGGGGAGATATGGCTACACCTTC
cdr3_aa: CASSSQGRYGYTF

d_call: TRBD1
clone_size: once
v_call: TRBV5-4
j_call: TRBJ2-3
cdr3_nt: TGTGCCAGCAGCTTTTTCACAGGGGCAGATACGCAGTATTTT
cdr3_aa: CASSFFTGADTQYF

d_call: .
clone_size: .
v_call: TRBV7-2
j_call: TRBJ2-7
cdr3_nt: TGTGCCAGCAGCTGGCCCACCGGGACTCCCGGGTCCTACGAGCAGTACTTC
cdr3_aa: CASSWPTGTPGSYEQYF

d_call: .
clone_size: once
v_call: TRBV25-1
j_call: TRBJ2-5
cdr3_nt: TGTGCCAGCAGTGAATTGGGGGCGCAAGAGACCCAGTACTTC
cdr3_aa: CASSELGAQETQYF

d_call: .
clone_size: .
v_call: TRBV9
j_call: TRBJ2-3
cdr3_nt: TGTGCCAGCAGCGTAGGGGGCACAGATACGCAGTATTTT
cdr3_aa: CASSVGGTDTQYF

d_call: TRBD1
clone_size: .
v_call: TRBV6-1
j_call: TRBJ1-1
cdr3_nt: TGTGCCAGCAGCCCAGGGGGTGAAGCTTTCTTT
cdr3_aa: CASSPGGEAFF

d_call: TRBD1
clone_size: .
v_call: TRBV19
j_call: TRBJ1-1
cdr3_nt: TGTGCCAGTAGTACTCCGAAGGGGGCGAGCACTGAAGCTTTCTTT
cdr3_aa: CASSTPKGASTEAFF

d_call: TRBD1
clone_size: .
v_call: TRBV5-1
j_call: TRBJ2-3
cdr3_nt: TGCGCCAGCAGCAGCCGGGACAGGGAAACAGATACGCAGTATTTT
cdr3_aa: CASSSRDRETDTQYF

d_call: TRBD1
clone_size: .
v_call: TRBV5-4
j_call: TRBJ2-1
cdr3_nt: TGTGCCAGCAGCTTTTCGACAGGGGGCAATGAGCAGTTCTTC
cdr3_aa: CASSFSTGGNEQFF